Below are 8 T cell receptor beta chains sequenced from a single sample in a study of cytomegalovirus exposure and HLA in healthy donors. The PCR made use of 60 Vbeta and 13 Jbeta primers. Some clones are missing from TCRdb's copy, which holds only in-frame ones; the method was immunoSEQ multiplex PCR. Here the sample spans 95,000 to 100,000 clones, roughly 85% being singletons. What was sequenced was PBMCs. Every receptor here comes from a man younger than 40 in good health and CMV-seronegative.

The chain links TRBV2 to TRBJ2-7, with TRBD2 matching 9 bases. V gave up 6 bases and J gave up 3 bases; unmatched junction bases: 6. CDR1 and CDR2 from the germline V gene are SNHLY and FYNNEI. The CDR3 totals 14 residues. CDR3 coding DNA: TGTGCCAGCAGCTCTAGCGGGACGGGCTACGAGCAGTACTTC. Protein sequence: CASSSSGTGYEQYF.

This rearrangement joins TRBV10-3 to TRBJ1-1, with D tentatively TRBD1 (5 bases). V dropped 3 bases and J dropped 0 bases, with 5 bases sitting between them. The CDR3 runs to 13 residues. CDR1 is ENHRY and CDR2 is SYGVKD in the germline V gene. The CDR3 DNA reads TGTGCCATCAGTGACAGGGTGAACACTGAAGCTTTCTTT. It is translated as CAISDRVNTEAFF.

V gene TRBV7-6 combines with J gene TRBJ2-5, with D possibly TRBD1 on 6 matching bases. Germline CDR1 and CDR2: SGHVS and FNYEAQ. The CDR3 is 15 amino acids. The ends were cut back, 7 bases at V and 7 bases at J, with 22 bases in the middle. The CDR3 nucleotides are TGTGCCAGCACCCCACCGGCGGCAGGGGAAGGGACCCAGTACTTC. Amino acid sequence: CASTPPAAGEGTQYF.

This clone was observed once. This rearrangement joins TRBV11-2 to TRBJ2-7; maybe TRBD1 (6 bases). The CDR3 loop spans 14 amino acids. Trimming cost V 5 bases and J 7 bases, with 18 bases left between them. Germline V gene lookup returns CDR1 SGHAT and CDR2 FQNNGV. Written as DNA, the CDR3 is TGTGCCAGCAGCCTCGGACAGCTCCTTTGGGAGCAGTACTTC. This codes for CASSLGQLLWEQYF.

The chain carries TRBV5-1 and TRBJ2-7, with D possibly matching TRBD2 (5 bases). The ends were cut back, 2 bases at V and 11 bases at J, with 17 bases in the middle. The CDR3 loop spans 13 amino acids. Per the germline V gene, CDR1 is SGHRS and CDR2 is YFSETQ. CDR3 amino acids: CASSFSSWELKYF. CDR3 nucleotides: TGCGCCAGCAGCTTTTCTTCCTGGGAGCTGAAGTACTTC.

The rearrangement uses TRBV28 and TRBJ1-5; 9 bases are shared with TRBD1. The CDR3 length is 15 residues. Germline loops: CDR1 MDHEN, CDR2 SYDVKM. The V segment lost 5 bases and the J segment 4 bases; nucleotides outside the gene matches: 6. Here the CDR3 DNA reads TGTGCCAGCAGTGCCACAGGGGGCTTGAATCAGCCCCAGCATTTT. Encoded protein: CASSATGGLNQPQHF.

This clone has just a few counts. This rearrangement joins TRBV10-3 to TRBJ1-2, with a possible D match to TRBD1 (6 bases). Per the germline V gene, CDR1 is ENHRY and CDR2 is SYGVKD. CDR3 length: 13 amino acids. The V end was cut by 8 bases, the J end by 8 bases, with 18 bases between. The CDR3 bases are TGTGCCATCGCCCGGGGGGGGCAGGAGGGCTACACCTTC. As protein: CAIARGGQEGYTF.

V and J are TRBV5-6 and TRBJ1-6, with a possible D match to TRBD1 (6 bases). Germline CDR1 SGHDT, CDR2 YYEEEE. V lost 4 bases and J 8 bases, leaving 19 bases between the germline ends. The CDR3 contains 16 residues. CDR3 region: CASSREDSRLYSPLHF. The CDR3 coding sequence is TGTGCCAGCAGCCGCGAGGACAGCCGACTTTATTCACCCCTCCACTTT.